This T cell receptor (beta chain) is drawn from a study of blood T cell repertoires in COVID-19. Across the study: Some COVID-19 samples were acute and others convalescent; all came from the United States, Italy and Spain.

The CDR3 length is 13 residues. Trimming left V 4 bases short and J 9 bases short, with 10 bases between. Recruits, aged roughly 18 to 90 years, lived in 24 US areas. During the 2 weeks before they entered the study, exposed participants had met someone with a PCR-confirmed or clinician-diagnosed COVID-19 case. Assay used: immunoSEQ multiplex PCR; TCRdb lists only in-frame clones, some missing. The sample has around 250,000 clones, roughly 85% seen once; the top ten hold 5%. Material for sequencing was PBMCs or T cells enriched from blood (not recorded which). This sequence was found in a man aged 40-49 years who had been exposed to COVID-19. The V and J genes are TRBV12-3 or TRBV12-4 and TRBJ1-6; the D is unclear. The DNA of the CDR3 is TGTGCCAGCAGTTATGGAGAAAGTTCACCCCTCCACTTT. It codes for CASSYGESSPLHF.